This T cell receptor (beta chain) was sequenced in a study of blood T cell repertoires in COVID-19 (dated by TCRdb to about 2020). For context, the study as a whole: The collaborator samples originated in the United States, Italy and Spain and spanned the acute and convalescent phases of COVID-19. Nearly every sample came with metadata listing a de-identified subject ID, COVID-19 status, age in years and sex. Samples were obtained from the ongoing ImmuneRACE study (first 160 participants) and from 1,254 subjects provided by 6 global collaborators. The prospective study material was composed of cDNA or gDNA derived from T cells, B-cell-depleted T cells, or PBMCs. HLA class I and class II types, where available, came from metadata supplied by the sample provider rather than from assay-based typing. The dataset comprised deeply sampled blood TCRbeta repertoires from subjects exposed to, actively infected with, or recovered from COVID-19. The repertoires were released in a freely available public database meant as a resource for research on the immune response to SARS-CoV-2.

Spanning cysteine to phenylalanine, the CDR3 consists of 18 amino acids. The CDR3 DNA has 54 bases and is translated from base 1. After removal of 3 bases from V and 5 bases from J, the junction retains 14 bases not matched to a gene. Taken from the germline V gene, the CDR1 and CDR2 loops are SGHDT and YYEEEE. In regard to this clone: Its cognate antigen has yet to be identified. Within one base of it there is no much larger clone, and no base qualities were kept.

Each collaborating institution followed its own protocols to collect whole blood in K2EDTA tubes. Collaborator samples were shipped for TCRbeta analysis as frozen whole blood, isolated PBMCs, or DNA extracted from either sample type. TCRbeta CDR3 regions were amplified from genomic DNA using the immunoSEQ Assay, a bias-controlled multiplex PCR. As for the authors' bioinformatics: The number of nucleated cells in each sample was estimated by amplification of reference gene primers within the assay. To quantify the absolute abundance of each unique TCRbeta CDR3 rearrangement, sequence reads were collapsed and filtered. For each sample, productive Simpson clonality was calculated as the square root of Simpson's diversity index over productive rearrangements. The table was pulled from immuneACCESS by TCRdb, which kept in-frame rearrangements only. Such tables lose some clones; where checked, under half of the loss comes from unresolved V genes, and the rest has no known cause. V and J calls and clone size are as listed in that table; D and trimming were resolved from the DNA. The sample table shows some 100,000 clones, and roughly 92% are seen once. Jointly, the top ten make up 2% to 2.5% of the sample.

Study-level results and caveats: The quantity of clinical and demographic metadata differed by source and by participant and was supplied without curation.

The sample comprised peripheral blood. The chain is assembled from TRBV5-6 and TRBJ2-2; TRBD2 matches 9 bases in the middle. This receptor was identified in a man aged 45-60 years with active COVID-19. The nucleotide sequence reads as follows: TGTGCCAGCAGCTGGGGGGATAGTAGCGGGAGAGGGACCGGGGAGCTGTTTTTT. Translated, it gives CASSWGDSSGRGTGELFF.